This T cell receptor beta chain was obtained from a study of memory CD4+ T cells and cytomegalovirus serostatus. The sort gate was single viable CD3+CD4+CD8-CD45RO+ cells for memory CD4+ T cells. The V end was cut by 4 bases, the J end by 7 bases, with 23 bases between. The CDR3 is 16 amino acids. Germline V gene data show CDR1 as MGHRA and CDR2 as YSYEKL. Profiled with immunoSEQ multiplex PCR; TCRdb holds only in-frame clones, not every one. The sample gives 50,000 to 60,000 clones, 65% to 85% of which show up once; 2% is in the top ten. The sequence was collected from an adult in good health and CMV-seropositive. The chain employs TRBV4-1 and TRBJ2-7; the D gene is possibly TRBD1 (6 bases). Sequencing input: memory CD4+ T cells from blood. DNA of the CDR3: TGCGCCAGCAGCCGACTCACAGGGCAAGGTAGGAGGGAGCAGTACTTC. It translates to CASSRLTGQGRREQYF.